This entry lists 3 T cell receptor beta chains sequenced from one sample in a study of T cells in tuberculosis. Repertoires were generated with immunoSEQ multiplex PCR, while TCRdb's copy carries only in-frame clones and drops some. This table holds 25,000 to 30,000 clones, approximately 93% found once. Source material: PBMCs. The origin of the receptors is a donor aged 10-29 years with latent tuberculosis or without tuberculosis infection.

This CDR3 reads CASSSPRQGSRAYNEQFF. The CDR3 bases are TGTGCCAGCAGTTCCCCCCGTCAGGGTTCCCGCGCCTACAATGAGCAGTTCTTC. The chain recombines TRBV28 with TRBJ2-1, with a weak D call TRBD1 (5 bases). This CDR3 region has 18 residues. Trimming shortened V by 4 bases and J by 2 bases, and 21 bases separated the two germline ends. Germline CDR1 reads MDHEN; CDR2 reads SYDVKM. Drawing the rest from reference TRBV28 and TRBJ2-1, the complete variable domain is DVKVTQSSRYLVKRTGEKVFLECVQDMDHENMFWYRQDPGLGLRLIYFSYDVKMKEKGDIPEGYSVSREKKERFSLILESASTNQTSMYLCASSSPRQGSRAYNEQFFGPGTRLTVL.

The chain recombines TRBV5-1 with TRBJ1-5; 10 bases agree with TRBD1. CDR3 length: 16 amino acids. After removal of 1 base from V and 4 bases from J, the junction contained 5 bases not matched to a gene. Germline CDR1 reads SGHRS; CDR2 reads YFSETQ. As DNA, the CDR3 is TGCGCCAGCAGCTTGTGGGACAGGGGAGGGAATCAGCCCCAGCATTTT. Encoded protein: CASSLWDRGGNQPQHF. The full variable domain, rest sourced from reference TRBV5-1 and TRBJ1-5, is KAGVTQTPRYLIKTRGQQVTLSCSPISGHRSVSWYQQTPGQGLQFLFEYFSETQRNKGNFPGRFSGRQFSNSRSEMNVSTLELGDSALYLCASSLWDRGGNQPQHFGDGTRLSIL.

The genes are TRBV19 and TRBJ2-3; 8 bases align to TRBD1. Germline trimming cut 0 bases from V and 1 base from J; bases unmatched to any gene: 6. Germline-derived CDR1 and CDR2 are LNHDA and SQIVND (reference sequence). This CDR3 contains 17 residues. The CDR3 sequence: CASSIDPTGAGTDTQYF. For the CDR3, the DNA is TGTGCCAGTAGTATAGACCCGACAGGGGCGGGCACAGATACGCAGTATTTT. Based on the CDR3 plus reference TRBV19 and TRBJ2-3, the full variable domain is DGGITQSPKYLFRKEGQNVTLSCEQNLNHDAMYWYRQDPGQGLRLIYYSQIVNDFQKGDIAEGYSVSREKKESFPLTVTSAQKNPTAFYLCASSIDPTGAGTDTQYFGPGTRLTVL.